One T cell receptor (beta chain) is described in this entry. This CDR3 contains 13 residues. CDR1 is LGHNA and CDR2 is YSLEER in the germline V gene. V gave up 4 bases and J gave up 8 bases, with 14 bases separating them. The source of the sample is a study of shared T cell receptors in the human thymus. Profiled with immunoSEQ multiplex PCR; TCRdb holds only in-frame clones, not every one. Of 600,000 or so clones listed, about 89% are singletons. A further study also used this sample, focusing on human thymus T cells.

The chain uses TRBV4-3 and TRBJ1-2; D unresolved. The receptor was derived from a boy under two years old with a congenital heart defect. The sequencing sample was made of thymocytes. CDR3 amino acids: CASSRARVGGYTF. As DNA, the CDR3 is TGCGCCAGCAGCCGCGCACGGGTTGGAGGCTACACCTTC.